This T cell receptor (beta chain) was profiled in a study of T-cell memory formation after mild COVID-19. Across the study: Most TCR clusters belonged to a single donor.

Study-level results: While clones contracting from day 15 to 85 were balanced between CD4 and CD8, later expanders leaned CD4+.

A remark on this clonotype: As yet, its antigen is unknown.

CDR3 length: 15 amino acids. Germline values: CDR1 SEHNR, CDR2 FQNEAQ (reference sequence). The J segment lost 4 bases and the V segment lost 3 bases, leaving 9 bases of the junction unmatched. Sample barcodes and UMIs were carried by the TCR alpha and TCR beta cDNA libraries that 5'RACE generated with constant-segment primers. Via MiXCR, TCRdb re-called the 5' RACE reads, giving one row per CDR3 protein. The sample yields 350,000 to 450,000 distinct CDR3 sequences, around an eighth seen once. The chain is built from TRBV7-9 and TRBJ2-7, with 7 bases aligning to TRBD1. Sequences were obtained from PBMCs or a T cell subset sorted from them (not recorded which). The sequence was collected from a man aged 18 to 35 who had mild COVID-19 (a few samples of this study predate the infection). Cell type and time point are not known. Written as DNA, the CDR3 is TGTGCCAGCAGCTTGCGACAGGGAATCGGGTACGAGCAGTACTTC. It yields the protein CASSLRQGIGYEQYF.